A selection of T cell receptor beta chains follows, all from one sample in a study of beta chain features in type 1 diabetes. Clones were sequenced by immunoSEQ multiplex PCR, and TCRdb holds only the in-frame ones, with some missing. The sample includes roughly 50,000 clones, approximately 43% of them seen just once. Sequenced input: stem cell memory CD4+ T cells from blood. The receptors here all came from a man aged 30-40 years with type 1 diabetes. Each CDR3 is given with its conserved first and last residue. A D gene is named only where the DNA matches it firmly. Clone size is not always given. Where it is, it says once, few, many or a class for expanded clones.

J,size,V,D,length,CDR3,DNA
TRBJ1-5,NA,TRBV6-6,NA,15,CASSYPRDLNQPQHF,TGTGCCAGCAGTTACCCCAGGGATCTCAATCAGCCCCAGCATTTT
TRBJ2-5,NA,TRBV5-1,TRBD1,15,CASSIGTANSETQYF,TGCGCCAGCAGCATCGGGACAGCGAATTCGGAGACCCAGTACTTC
TRBJ1-2,few,TRBV7-9,NA,12,CASRRQGYGYTF,TGTGCCAGCAGGAGGCAGGGTTATGGCTACACCTTC
TRBJ2-7,once,TRBV2,TRBD2,16,CASSGGIAGPYYEQYF,TGTGCCAGCAGCGGGGGTATAGCGGGACCCTACTACGAGCAGTACTTC
TRBJ2-1,few,TRBV7-2,TRBD2,18,CASSSIAGGGSYNNEQFF,TGTGCCAGCAGCTCGATAGCGGGAGGGGGCTCCTATAACAATGAGCAGTTCTTC
TRBJ1-6,NA,TRBV7-2,NA,17,CASSPYWAAGMGSPLHF,TGTGCCAGCAGCCCTTATTGGGCTGCAGGGATGGGTTCACCCCTCCACTTT
TRBJ2-4,NA,TRBV10-3,NA,15,CAISDREMGKRIQYF,TGTGCCATCAGTGACCGGGAAATGGGCAAACGCATTCAGTACTTC
TRBJ2-5,once,TRBV10-3,TRBD1,15,CAISPTGAKQETQYF,TGTGCCATCAGTCCGACAGGGGCAAAACAAGAGACCCAGTACTTC
TRBJ2-7,few,TRBV5-1,TRBD2,15,CASSPGAREGYEQYF,TGCGCCAGCAGCCCGGGAGCGCGGGAGGGCTACGAGCAGTACTTC
TRBJ2-1,NA,TRBV6-1,TRBD2,13,CASSVREGTEQFF,TGTGCCAGCAGTGTAAGGGAGGGTACTGAGCAGTTCTTC
TRBJ2-7,NA,TRBV11-2,TRBD1,15,CASSPPGTAYYEQYF,TGTGCCAGCAGCCCTCCCGGGACAGCATACTACGAGCAGTACTTC
TRBJ2-3,NA,TRBV5-6,NA,14,CASSIRFNTDTQYF,TGTGCCAGCAGCATTAGATTTAACACAGATACGCAGTATTTT
TRBJ2-1,NA,TRBV27,NA,16,CASTAFVGGPYNEQFF,TGTGCCAGCACCGCCTTTGTCGGAGGACCATACAATGAGCAGTTCTTC
TRBJ2-7,NA,TRBV4-2,NA,14,CASSQGQDSYEQYF,TGTGCCAGCAGCCAAGGTCAGGACTCCTACGAGCAGTACTTC
TRBJ2-1,few,TRBV7-2,NA,14,CASSTTALDSEQFF,TGTGCCAGCAGCACCACTGCACTAGACTCTGAGCAGTTCTTC
TRBJ2-5,few,TRBV11-2,TRBD2,16,CASSLGAGANQETQYF,TGTGCCAGCAGCTTAGGGGCGGGAGCAAACCAAGAGACCCAGTACTTC
TRBJ2-3,once,TRBV18,TRBD2,15,CASTKLAGDTDTQYF,TGTGCCAGCACTAAACTAGCGGGAGACACAGATACGCAGTATTTT
TRBJ2-6,NA,TRBV4-2,NA,16,CASSQGEVPGANVLTF,TGTGCCAGCAGCCAAGGCGAGGTCCCTGGGGCCAACGTCCTGACTTTC
TRBJ2-7,few,TRBV30,NA,14,CAWSVGAGIYEQYF,TGTGCCTGGAGTGTAGGGGCAGGGATCTACGAGCAGTACTTC
TRBJ2-3,NA,TRBV6-1,TRBD1,15,CASRGDRGSLNTQYF,TGTGCCAGCAGGGGAGACAGGGGGTCATTAAATACGCAGTATTTT
TRBJ1-2,few,TRBV27,NA,14,CASSLSPGGNGYTF,TGTGCCAGCAGTTTATCTCCCGGGGGTAACGGCTACACCTTC
TRBJ2-7,NA,TRBV7-9,NA,15,CASSLAGGLHYEQYF,TGTGCCAGCAGCTTAGCGGGGGGGCTCCACTACGAGCAGTACTTC
TRBJ1-1,NA,TRBV28,NA,15,CASSLQGFENTEAFF,TGTGCCAGCAGTTTACAGGGGTTCGAGAACACTGAAGCTTTCTTT
TRBJ1-5,NA,TRBV6-6,NA,12,CASSSTVQPQHF,TGTGCCAGCTCCTCCACTGTTCAGCCCCAGCATTTT
TRBJ1-1,few,TRBV7-9,NA,14,CASSLSLRGTEAFF,TGTGCCAGCAGCTTGTCCTTAAGGGGCACTGAAGCTTTCTTT
TRBJ2-3,NA,TRBV4-1,NA,15,CASSQREFSTDTQYF,TGCGCCAGCAGCCAAAGGGAGTTCAGCACAGATACGCAGTATTTT
TRBJ2-1,NA,TRBV5-4,TRBD1,15,CASSFVGTAYNEQFF,TGTGCCAGCAGCTTCGTCGGGACAGCTTACAATGAGCAGTTCTTC
TRBJ1-1,NA,TRBV6-5,NA,13,CASRSTANTEAFF,TGTGCCAGCAGGTCGACAGCGAACACTGAAGCTTTCTTT